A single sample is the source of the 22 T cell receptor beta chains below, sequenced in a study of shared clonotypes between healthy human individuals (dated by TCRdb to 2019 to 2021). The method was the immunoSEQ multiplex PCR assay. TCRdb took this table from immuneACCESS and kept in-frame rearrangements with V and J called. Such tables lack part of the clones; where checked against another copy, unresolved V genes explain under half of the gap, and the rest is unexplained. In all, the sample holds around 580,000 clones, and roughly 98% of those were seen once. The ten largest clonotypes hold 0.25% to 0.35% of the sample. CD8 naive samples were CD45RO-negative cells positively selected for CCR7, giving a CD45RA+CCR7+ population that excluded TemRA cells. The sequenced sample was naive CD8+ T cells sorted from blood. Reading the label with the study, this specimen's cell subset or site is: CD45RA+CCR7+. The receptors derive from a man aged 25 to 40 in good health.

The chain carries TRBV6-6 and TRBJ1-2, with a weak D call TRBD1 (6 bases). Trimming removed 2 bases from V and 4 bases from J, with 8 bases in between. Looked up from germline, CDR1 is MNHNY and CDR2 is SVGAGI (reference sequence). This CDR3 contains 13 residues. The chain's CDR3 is CASSYLQGYGYTF. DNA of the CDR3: TGTGCCAGCAGTTACCTACAGGGCTATGGCTACACCTTC.

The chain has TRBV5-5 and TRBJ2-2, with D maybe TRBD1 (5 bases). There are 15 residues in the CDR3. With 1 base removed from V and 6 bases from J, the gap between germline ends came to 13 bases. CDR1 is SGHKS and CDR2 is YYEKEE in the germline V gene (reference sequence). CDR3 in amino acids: CASSLRGQGAGELFF. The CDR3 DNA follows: TGTGCCAGCAGCTTGAGGGGCCAAGGGGCCGGGGAGCTGTTTTTT.

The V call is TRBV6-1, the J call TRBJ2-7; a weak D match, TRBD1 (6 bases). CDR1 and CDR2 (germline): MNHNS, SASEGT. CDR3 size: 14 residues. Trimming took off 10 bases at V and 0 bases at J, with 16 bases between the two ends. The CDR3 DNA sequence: TGTGCCACGATCCCAACAGGGATCTCCTACGAGCAGTACTTC. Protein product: CATIPTGISYEQYF.

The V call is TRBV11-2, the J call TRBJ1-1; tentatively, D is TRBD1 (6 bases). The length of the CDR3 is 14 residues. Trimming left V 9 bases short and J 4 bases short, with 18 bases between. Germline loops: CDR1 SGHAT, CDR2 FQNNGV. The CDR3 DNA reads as TGTGCCAGTGCAATATACAGGGCCCCCACTGAAGCTTTCTTT. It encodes CASAIYRAPTEAFF.

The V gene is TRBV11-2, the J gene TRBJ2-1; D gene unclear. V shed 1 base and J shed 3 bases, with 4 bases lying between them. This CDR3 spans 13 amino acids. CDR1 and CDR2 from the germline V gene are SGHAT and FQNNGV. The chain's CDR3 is CASSLVDYNEQFF. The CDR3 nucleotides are TGTGCCAGCAGCTTAGTGGACTACAATGAGCAGTTCTTC.

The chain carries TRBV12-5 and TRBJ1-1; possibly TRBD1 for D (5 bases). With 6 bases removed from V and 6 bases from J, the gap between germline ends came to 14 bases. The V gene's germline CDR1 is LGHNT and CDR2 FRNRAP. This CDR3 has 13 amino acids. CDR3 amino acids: CASGPDSSPEAFF. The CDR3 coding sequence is TGTGCTAGTGGCCCCGACAGCAGCCCTGAAGCTTTCTTT.

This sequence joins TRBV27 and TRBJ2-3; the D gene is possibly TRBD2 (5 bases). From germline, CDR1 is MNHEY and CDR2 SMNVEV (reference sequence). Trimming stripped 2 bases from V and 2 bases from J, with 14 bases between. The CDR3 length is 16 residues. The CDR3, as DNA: TGTGCCAGCAGTTTAGTACCACCCGGGAACACAGATACGCAGTATTTT. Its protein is CASSLVPPGNTDTQYF.

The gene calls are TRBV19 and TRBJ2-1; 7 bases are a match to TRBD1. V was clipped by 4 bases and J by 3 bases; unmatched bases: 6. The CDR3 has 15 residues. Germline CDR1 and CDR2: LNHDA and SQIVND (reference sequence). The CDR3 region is CASSTTTGYYNEQFF. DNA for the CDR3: TGTGCCAGTAGTACCACGACAGGGTACTACAATGAGCAGTTCTTC.

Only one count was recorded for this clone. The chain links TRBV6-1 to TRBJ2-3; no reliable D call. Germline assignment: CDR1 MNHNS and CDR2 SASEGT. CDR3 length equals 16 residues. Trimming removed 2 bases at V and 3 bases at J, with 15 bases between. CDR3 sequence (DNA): TGTGCCAGCAGTGAAACTCCGGGTTTGTTGACAGATACGCAGTATTTT. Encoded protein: CASSETPGLLTDTQYF.

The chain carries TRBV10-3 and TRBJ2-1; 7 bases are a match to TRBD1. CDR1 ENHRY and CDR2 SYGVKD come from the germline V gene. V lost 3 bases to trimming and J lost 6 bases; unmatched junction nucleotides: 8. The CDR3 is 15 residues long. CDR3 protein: CAISEPGQRFNEQFF. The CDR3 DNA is TGTGCCATCAGTGAACCGGGACAGCGGTTCAATGAGCAGTTCTTC.

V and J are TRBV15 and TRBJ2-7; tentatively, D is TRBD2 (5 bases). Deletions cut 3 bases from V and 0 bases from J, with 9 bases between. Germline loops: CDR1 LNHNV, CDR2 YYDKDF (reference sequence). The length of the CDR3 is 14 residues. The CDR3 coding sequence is TGTGCCACCAGCAGGGGCGGGCCCTCCTACGAGCAGTACTTC. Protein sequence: CATSRGGPSYEQYF.

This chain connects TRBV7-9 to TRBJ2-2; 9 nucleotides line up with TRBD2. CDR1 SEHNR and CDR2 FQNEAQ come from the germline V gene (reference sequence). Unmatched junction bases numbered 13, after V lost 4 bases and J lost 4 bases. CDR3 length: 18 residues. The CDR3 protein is CASSSSAGLARTTGELFF. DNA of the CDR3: TGTGCCAGCAGCTCGTCGGCGGGACTAGCCCGAACCACCGGGGAGCTGTTTTTT.

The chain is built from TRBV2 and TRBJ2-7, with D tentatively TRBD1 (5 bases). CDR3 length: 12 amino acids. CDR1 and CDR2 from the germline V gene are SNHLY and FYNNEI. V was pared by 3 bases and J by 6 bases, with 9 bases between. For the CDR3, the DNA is TGTGCCAGCAGTGATTCAGGGCTCGAGCAGTACTTC. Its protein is CASSDSGLEQYF.

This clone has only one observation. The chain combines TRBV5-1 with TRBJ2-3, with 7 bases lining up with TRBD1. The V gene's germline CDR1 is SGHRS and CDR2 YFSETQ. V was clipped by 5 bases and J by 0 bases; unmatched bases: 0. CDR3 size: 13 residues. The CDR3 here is CASRTGSTDTQYF. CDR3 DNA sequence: TGCGCCAGCAGGACAGGGAGCACAGATACGCAGTATTTT.

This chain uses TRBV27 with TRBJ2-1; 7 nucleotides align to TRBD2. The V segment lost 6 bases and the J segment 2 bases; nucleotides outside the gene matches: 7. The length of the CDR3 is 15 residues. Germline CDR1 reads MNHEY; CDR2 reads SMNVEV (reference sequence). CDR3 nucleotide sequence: TGTGCCAGCAGCCCAAGGACTAGAACCTACAATGAGCAGTTCTTC. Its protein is CASSPRTRTYNEQFF.

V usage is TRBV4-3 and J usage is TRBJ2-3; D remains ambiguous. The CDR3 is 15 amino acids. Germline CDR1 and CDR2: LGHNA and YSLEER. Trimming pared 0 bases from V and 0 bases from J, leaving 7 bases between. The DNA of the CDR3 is TGCGCCAGCAGCCAAGATCTGAGGAGCACAGATACGCAGTATTTT. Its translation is CASSQDLRSTDTQYF.

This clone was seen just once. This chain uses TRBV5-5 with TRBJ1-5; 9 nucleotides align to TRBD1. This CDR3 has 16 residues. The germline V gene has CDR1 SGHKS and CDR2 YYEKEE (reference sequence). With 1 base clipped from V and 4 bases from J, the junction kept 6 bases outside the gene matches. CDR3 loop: CASSLWTGVANQPQHF. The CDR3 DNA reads TGTGCCAGCAGCTTGTGGACAGGGGTTGCAAATCAGCCCCAGCATTTT.

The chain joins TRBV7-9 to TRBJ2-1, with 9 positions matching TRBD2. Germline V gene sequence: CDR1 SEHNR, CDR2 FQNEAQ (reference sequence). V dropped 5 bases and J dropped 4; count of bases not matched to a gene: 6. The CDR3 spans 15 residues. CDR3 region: CASSDGLAMYNEQFF. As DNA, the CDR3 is TGTGCCAGCAGCGATGGACTAGCGATGTACAATGAGCAGTTCTTC. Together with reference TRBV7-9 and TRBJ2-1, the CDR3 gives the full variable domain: DTGVSQNPRHKITKRGQNVTFRCDPISEHNRLYWYRQTLGQGPEFLTYFQNEAQLEKSRLLSDRFSAERPKGSFSTLEIQRTEQGDSAMYLCASSDGLAMYNEQFFGPGTRLTVL.

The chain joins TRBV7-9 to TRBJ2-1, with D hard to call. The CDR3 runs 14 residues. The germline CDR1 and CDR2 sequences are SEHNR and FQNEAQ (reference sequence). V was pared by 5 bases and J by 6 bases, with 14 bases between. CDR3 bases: TGTGCCAGCAGCCTACTTGTGGGCAGCAATGAGCAGTTCTTC. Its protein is CASSLLVGSNEQFF.

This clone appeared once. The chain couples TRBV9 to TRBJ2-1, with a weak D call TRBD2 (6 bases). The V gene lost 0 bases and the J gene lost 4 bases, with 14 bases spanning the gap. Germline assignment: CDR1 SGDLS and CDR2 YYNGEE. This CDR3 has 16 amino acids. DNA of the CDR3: TGTGCCAGCAGCGTAGCTAAGGCGGGGATGTACAATGAGCAGTTCTTC. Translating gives CASSVAKAGMYNEQFF.

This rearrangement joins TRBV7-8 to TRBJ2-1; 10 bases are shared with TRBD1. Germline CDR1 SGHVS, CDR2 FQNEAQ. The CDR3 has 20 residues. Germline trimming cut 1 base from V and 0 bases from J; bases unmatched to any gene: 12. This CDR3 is CASSLDRDRGARGSYNEQFF. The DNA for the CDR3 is TGTGCCAGCAGCTTAGATCGGGACAGGGGTGCTCGGGGCTCCTACAATGAGCAGTTCTTC.

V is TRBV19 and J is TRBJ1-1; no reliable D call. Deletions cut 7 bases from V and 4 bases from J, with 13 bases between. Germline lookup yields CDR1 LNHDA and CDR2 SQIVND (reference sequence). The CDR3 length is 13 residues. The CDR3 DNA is TGTGCCAGTATGTTTGTGTGGAGCACTGAAGCTTTCTTT. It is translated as CASMFVWSTEAFF.